This T cell receptor beta chain appears in the sequencing data of a study of T cells in Graves' hyperthyroidism and ophthalmopathy. Study-level information: At initial diagnosis, before any treatment had begun, peripheral blood was obtained.

Trimming left V 2 bases short and J 5 bases short, with 9 bases between. The length of the CDR3 is 14 residues. Germline V gene lookup returns CDR1 MNHNS and CDR2 SASEGT. The investigators amplified TCR beta CDR3 regions from RNA transcripts. During a first-round RT-PCR of the TCR CDR3, the HTBI primer set was used. TCRdb redid the calling of the multiplex PCR reads with MiXCR, one entry per CDR3 protein. The sample carries 530,000 or so distinct CDR3 sequences, roughly 25% recorded once. As to this clonotype: Its antigen is not identified.

Study-level points and caveats: The model anticipated ophthalmopathy a median about six months pre-onset.

This receptor was taken from a woman in her twenties or thirties with Graves' ophthalmopathy. The chain recombines TRBV6-1 with TRBJ2-2, with D tentatively TRBD2 (6 bases). Sequences were obtained from blood. CDR3 sequence reads: CASSEMEGTGELFF. DNA for the CDR3: TGTGCCAGCAGTGAAATGGAGGGAACCGGGGAGCTGTTTTTT.